The clone carrying this T cell receptor (beta chain) was observed a few times. Germline V gene sequence: CDR1 DFQATT, CDR2 SNEGSKA (reference sequence). The CDR3 runs to 14 residues. The V gene end was trimmed by 3 bases and the J gene end by 6 bases; junction bases not matched to a gene: 6. The data stem from a study of T cells in Graves' hyperthyroidism and ophthalmopathy. Template material for amplifying TCR beta CDR3 regions consisted of RNA transcripts. An initial round of RT-PCR targeting the TCR CDR3 relied on the HTBI primer set. From the multiplex PCR reads, TCRdb called clonotypes with MiXCR, one entry per CDR3 protein. The table shows 500,000 or so distinct CDR3 sequences, with about a sixth occurring only once.

The sequencing sample was made of blood. The source is a woman in her late teens or twenties with Graves' ophthalmopathy. The chain recombines TRBV20-1 with TRBJ2-2; 8 nucleotides line up with TRBD2. The CDR3 loop reads CSASGGASPGELFF. Here the CDR3 DNA reads TGCAGTGCTAGCGGGGGGGCTTCCCCCGGGGAGCTGTTTTTT.